The 26 T cell receptor beta chains presented below share a single source sample, sequenced in a study of Tregs in tolerant kidney transplant recipients. Sequenced by immunoSEQ multiplex PCR; TCRdb stores in-frame clones only, minus some. The data contain 74,000 or so clones, 91% of them seen just once; the ten biggest clones take up around 1.4%. Mixed chimerism was transient after nonmyeloablative marrow transplants from related graft donors. The starting material was CD4+ T cells from blood (PBMCs), obtained 24 months after the transplant. These TCRs come from a human patient who received a combined kidney and bone marrow transplant. Some T cells here may be from the graft donor.

The table lists this clone with a few counts. This rearrangement joins TRBV7-2 to TRBJ1-3, with 8 positions matching TRBD1. The CDR3 spans 14 residues. The trim removed 6 bases at V and 7 bases at J, leaving 8 bases unmatched. Germline values: CDR1 SGHTA, CDR2 FQGNSA. CDR3 bases: TGTGCCAGCAGTGACAGGGGTTCTCTCAACACCATATATTTT. Its protein is CASSDRGSLNTIYF. Filled out from reference TRBV7-2 and TRBJ1-3, the complete variable domain reads GAGVSQSPSNKVTEKGKDVELRCDPISGHTALYWYRQSLGQGLEFLIYFQGNSAPDKSGLPSDRFSAERTGGSVSTLTIQRTQQEDSAVYLCASSDRGSLNTIYFGEGSWLTVV.

The chain combines TRBV4-1 with TRBJ2-5, with TRBD2 matching 10 bases. V shed 4 bases and J 1 base; nucleotides not matched to a gene: 6. The germline gives CDR1 MGHRA, CDR2 YSYEKL. The CDR3 consists of 16 residues. CDR3 amino acids: CASSPHGLAVQETQYF. The CDR3 DNA sequence: TGCGCCAGCAGCCCTCATGGACTAGCGGTCCAAGAGACCCAGTACTTC.

J is TRBJ2-1 and V is TRBV7-9, with TRBD2 matching over 8 bases. CDR1 SEHNR and CDR2 FQNEAQ come from the germline V gene (reference sequence). The V segment lost 3 bases and the J segment 2 bases; nucleotides outside the gene matches: 6. This CDR3 contains 16 residues. CDR3 in amino acids: CASSLVSGGTYNEQFF. The CDR3 DNA follows: TGTGCCAGCAGCTTGGTTTCGGGGGGGACCTACAATGAGCAGTTCTTC.

The CDR3 nucleotides read TGTGCCAGCAGATACTCTGAGAAACTGTTTTTT. Protein: CASRYSEKLFF. This rearrangement joins TRBV2 to TRBJ1-4; D remains unclear. Germline V gene sequence: CDR1 SNHLY, CDR2 FYNNEI. The CDR3 length is 11 residues. The V end lost 6 bases, the J end lost 11 bases, and 10 bases lay between the germline ends. Complete variable domain (other parts from reference TRBV2 and TRBJ1-4): EPEVTQTPSHQVTQMGQEVILRCVPISNHLYFYWYRQILGQKVEFLVSFYNNEISEKSEIFDDQFSVERPDGSNFTLKIRSTKLEDSAMYFCASRYSEKLFFGSGTQLSVL.

V gene TRBV29-1 combines with J gene TRBJ2-1; D is perhaps TRBD2 (7 bases). The germline V gene has CDR1 SQVTM and CDR2 ANQGSEA. The CDR3 consists of 13 residues. As DNA, the CDR3 is TGCAGTGAGAGGGGGGGGGCCTGGAATGAGCAGTTCTTC. Its protein is CSERGGAWNEQFF.

The CDR3 protein is CASSLLNYEQYF. DNA of the CDR3: TGTGCCAGCAGCCTGCTAAACTACGAGCAGTACTTC. The V gene is TRBV5-4, the J gene TRBJ2-7, with D unresolved. The CDR3 spans 12 residues. Trimming took off 4 bases at V and 3 bases at J, with 8 bases between the two ends. CDR1 is SGHNT and CDR2 is YYREEE in the germline V gene (reference sequence).

The chain links TRBV5-1 to TRBJ2-3; 9 bases are a match to TRBD2. From germline, CDR1 is SGHRS and CDR2 YFSETQ. V lost 0 bases and J lost 4; bases outside the gene matches: 3. This CDR3 spans 15 amino acids. The CDR3 region has the DNA TGCGCCAGCAGCTTGGTTGGCGGGGGGGCAGATACGCAGTATTTT. It codes for CASSLVGGGADTQYF. The whole variable domain, filled in from reference TRBV5-1 and TRBJ2-3, reads KAGVTQTPRYLIKTRGQQVTLSCSPISGHRSVSWYQQTPGQGLQFLFEYFSETQRNKGNFPGRFSGRQFSNSRSEMNVSTLELGDSALYLCASSLVGGGADTQYFGPGTRLTVL.

This clone was found a few times. The chain recombines TRBV5-4 with TRBJ1-2, with D possibly TRBD1 on 6 matching bases. CDR3 length: 14 amino acids. The V gene lost 0 bases and the J gene lost 8 bases, with 14 bases spanning the gap. CDR1 and CDR2 (germline): SGHNT, YYREEE (reference sequence). This CDR3 reads CASSLEQGLGGYTF. CDR3 nucleotide sequence: TGTGCCAGCAGCTTGGAACAGGGTCTGGGGGGCTACACCTTC.

The chain recombines TRBV27 with TRBJ2-2; maybe TRBD1 (6 bases). The ends were cut back, 7 bases at V and 4 bases at J, with 10 bases in the middle. Per the germline V gene, CDR1 is MNHEY and CDR2 is SMNVEV (reference sequence). This CDR3 spans 13 amino acids. CDR3 sequence (DNA): TGTGCCAGCAAACAGGGCGGCACCGGGGAGCTGTTTTTT. Protein sequence: CASKQGGTGELFF.

The genes are TRBV7-2 and TRBJ2-7, with unresolved D. V lost 1 base and J lost 3, with 4 bases in between. The germline CDR1 and CDR2 sequences are SGHTA and FQGNSA. CDR3 length equals 12 residues. The CDR3 coding sequence is TGTGCCAGCAGCTTAGGGAGCTACGAGCAGTACTTC. The encoded protein is CASSLGSYEQYF.

The chain combines TRBV7-2 with TRBJ2-7; 12 nucleotides line up with TRBD2. This CDR3 spans 14 amino acids. CDR1 and CDR2 (germline): SGHTA, FQGNSA. The junction had 8 bases not matched to a gene; V was cut back by 5 bases and J by 9 bases. CDR3 DNA sequence: TGTGCCAGCAGCCTGTATAAACTAGCGGGAGGGCAGTACTTC. Residues: CASSLYKLAGGQYF.

V and J are TRBV28 and TRBJ1-5; 9 bases line up with TRBD1. Germline V lookup: CDR1 MDHEN, CDR2 SYDVKM. CDR3 size: 16 residues. V lost 5 bases to trimming and J lost 5 bases; unmatched junction nucleotides: 10. The DNA of the CDR3 is TGTGCCAGCAGTCCCCCTGGGACAGGGTGGGATCAGCCCCAGCATTTT. This sequence encodes CASSPPGTGWDQPQHF. Drawing the rest from reference TRBV28 and TRBJ1-5, the complete variable domain is DVKVTQSSRYLVKRTGEKVFLECVQDMDHENMFWYRQDPGLGLRLIYFSYDVKMKEKGDIPEGYSVSREKKERFSLILESASTNQTSMYLCASSPPGTGWDQPQHFGDGTRLSIL.

Worth noting for this clone: An end of the junction does not agree with germline; a read error may underlie this. The CDR3 loop reads CASSPWDLAPDEQCF. In DNA form, the CDR3 reads TGCGCCAGCAGCCCGTGGGACCTAGCGCCTGACGAGCAGTGCTTC. This chain connects TRBV4-3 to TRBJ2-7; the D gene is possibly TRBD2 (6 bases). CDR3 size: 15 residues. In germline, CDR1 is LGHNA, CDR2 YSLEER.

The CDR3 sequence is CASSLVGGGLYNEQFF. CDR3 coding DNA: TGTGCCAGCAGCTTAGTGGGTGGCGGGCTATACAATGAGCAGTTCTTC. The genes are TRBV7-2 and TRBJ2-1; weak D call: TRBD2 (5 bases). V was shortened by 1 base and J by 4 bases, with 14 bases between the two germline ends. The germline gives CDR1 SGHTA, CDR2 FQGNSA. The CDR3 runs 16 residues.

The genes are TRBV11-1 and TRBJ2-1, with TRBD1 matching over 7 bases. This CDR3 is built from 16 residues. V shed 6 bases, J shed 6 bases, and the junction held 14 bases outside the gene matches. Looked up from germline, CDR1 is SGHAT and CDR2 is FQDESV (reference sequence). The CDR3 DNA sequence: TGTGCCAGCAGAAATACGGGCAGGGGGATCGGCAATGAGCAGTTCTTC. Protein sequence: CASRNTGRGIGNEQFF.

The V gene is TRBV29-1, the J gene TRBJ1-1; 12 nucleotides match TRBD1. The CDR3 has 14 amino acids. Germline-derived CDR1 and CDR2 are SQVTM and ANQGSEA. V was pared by 7 bases and J by 3 bases, with 6 bases of the junction left unmatched. The CDR3 loop is CSARGQGADTEAFF. As DNA, the CDR3 is TGCAGCGCTAGGGGACAGGGGGCGGACACTGAAGCTTTCTTT.

This clone occurred a few times. The chain carries TRBV4-2 and TRBJ1-2; no clear D gene. This CDR3 is 15 amino acids long. Trimming left V 0 bases short and J 4 bases short, with 12 bases between. CDR1 LGHNA and CDR2 YNFKEQ come from the germline V gene. CDR3 sequence: CASSQEYGLTYGYTF. In DNA, the CDR3 is TGTGCCAGCAGCCAAGAGTACGGACTGACCTATGGCTACACCTTC.

The chain joins TRBV25-1 to TRBJ1-1; D remains ambiguous. Germline CDR1 reads MGHDK; CDR2 reads SYGVNS. The CDR3 consists of 15 residues. Trimming removed 0 bases at V and 3 bases at J, with 11 bases between. CDR3 bases: TGTGCCAGCAGTGAATACGTTGGGCACGACACTGAAGCTTTCTTT. Amino acids: CASSEYVGHDTEAFF.

The chain recombines TRBV7-3 with TRBJ2-1; D call uncertain. The V gene's germline CDR1 is SGHTA and CDR2 FQGTGA. The CDR3 spans 14 residues. The V end was cut by 5 bases, the J end by 4 bases, with 12 bases between. CDR3: CASSHSEPYNEQFF. The CDR3 nucleotides are TGTGCCAGCAGCCACTCTGAGCCATACAATGAGCAGTTCTTC. The full variable domain, with the rest looked up from reference TRBV7-3 and TRBJ2-1, is GAGVSQTPSNKVTEKGKYVELRCDPISGHTALYWYRQSLGQGPEFLIYFQGTGAADDSGLPNDRFFAVRPEGSVSTLKIQRTERGDSAVYLCASSHSEPYNEQFFGPGTRLTVL.

V is TRBV5-1 and J is TRBJ2-1, with 10 bases lining up with TRBD2. CDR1 SGHRS and CDR2 YFSETQ come from the germline V gene. The ends lost 2 bases at V and 8 bases at J; junction bases unmatched: 7. The CDR3 totals 15 residues. CDR3 coding DNA: TGCGCCAGCAGCTTCGGTAGCGGGGGGACGGATGAGCAGTTCTTC. Its translation is CASSFGSGGTDEQFF.

The chain is built from TRBV19 and TRBJ2-7; D is possibly TRBD1 (5 bases). The CDR3 sequence is 16 residues long. V was shortened by 7 bases and J by 4 bases, with 23 bases between the two germline ends. Germline V CDR1 and CDR2: LNHDA, SQIVND (reference sequence). The CDR3 loop reads CASTQTRDSYAYEQYF. The CDR3 DNA is TGTGCCAGTACCCAAACCCGTGACAGTTACGCGTACGAGCAGTACTTC.

V and J are TRBV5-8 and TRBJ2-3; 8 bases agree with TRBD1. Unmatched junction bases numbered 7, after V lost 5 bases and J lost 2 bases. Looked up from germline, CDR1 is SGHTS and CDR2 is YDEGEE. This CDR3 is built from 15 residues. CDR3 in amino acids: CASSIGDRYTDTQYF. In DNA form, the CDR3 reads TGTGCCAGCAGTATAGGGGACAGGTACACAGATACGCAGTATTTT.

This chain links TRBV13 with TRBJ1-2; D might be TRBD1 (5 bases). The CDR3 runs 16 residues. V dropped 4 bases and J dropped 7 bases, with 22 bases sitting between them. Germline lookup yields CDR1 PRHDT and CDR2 FYEKMQ (reference sequence). DNA of the CDR3: TGTGCCAGCAGCTCTTTAAGGGGCAACCCCCTTTCTGGCTACACCTTC. Its translation is CASSSLRGNPLSGYTF.

This clone was seen a single time. This chain links TRBV4-3 with TRBJ1-2, with 10 nucleotides matching TRBD1. Looked up from germline, CDR1 is LGHNA and CDR2 is YSLEER. The CDR3 runs to 17 residues. V gave up 0 bases and J gave up 0 bases; unmatched junction bases: 4. CDR3 nucleotides: TGCGCCAGCAGCCAAGATCCCGGGACAGGGGCTAACTATGGCTACACCTTC. Amino acids: CASSQDPGTGANYGYTF.

The chain employs TRBV5-1 and TRBJ2-1; 12 bases align to TRBD2. The CDR3 contains 17 residues. Germline CDR1 is SGHRS and CDR2 is YFSETQ. V was clipped by 2 bases and J by 8 bases; unmatched bases: 11. CDR3 region: CASSLKKTSGGSDEQFF. The CDR3 DNA sequence: TGCGCCAGCAGCTTAAAAAAGACTAGCGGGGGATCGGATGAGCAGTTCTTC.

The V and J genes are TRBV4-2 and TRBJ2-3; 11 nucleotides line up with TRBD2. Unmatched junction bases numbered 4, after V lost 1 base and J lost 1 base. Germline V gene sequence: CDR1 LGHNA, CDR2 YNFKEQ. The CDR3 is made up of 17 amino acids. Here the CDR3 reads CASSQGTTSGGTDTQYF. DNA for the CDR3: TGTGCCAGCAGCCAAGGGACGACTAGCGGGGGCACAGATACGCAGTATTTT.